The 21 T cell receptor beta chains below all came from one sample that was sequenced in a study of T-cell reconstitution after alpha-beta-depleted transplantation in children. Preparation of the TCRbeta library was carried out with unique molecular identifiers. TCRdb independently ran MiXCR on the PCR reads; one entry per CDR3 protein. The sample records around 530,000 distinct CDR3 sequences, around a third being singletons. The sample was PBMCs from the stem cell graft donor, taken from the stem cell graft. The receptors stem from a human donor who donated a stem cell graft to a child with aplastic anemia.

This clonotype was recorded a few times. The rearrangement uses TRBV6-2 or TRBV6-3 and TRBJ2-7, with unresolved D. The CDR3 is 12 residues long. With 0 bases removed from V and 6 bases from J, the gap between germline ends came to 6 bases. Germline V gives CDR1 MNHEY, CDR2 SVGEGT. This CDR3 is CASSYSLPEQYF. The DNA for the CDR3 is TGTGCCAGCAGTTACTCTTTACCCGAGCAGTACTTC.

This clonotype was detected a few times. The V and J genes are TRBV5-1 and TRBJ2-7, with D hard to call. From germline, CDR1 is SGHRS and CDR2 YFSETQ. This CDR3 is built from 15 residues. Trimming cost V 4 bases and J 0 bases, with 14 bases left between them. CDR3 region: CASSTTAPSSYEQYF. CDR3 coding DNA: TGCGCCAGCAGCACCACAGCCCCAAGCTCCTACGAGCAGTACTTC.

J is TRBJ2-1 and V is TRBV20-1; weak D call: TRBD2 (5 bases). Germline CDR1 and CDR2: DFQATT and SNEGSKA (reference sequence). The V end was cut by 0 bases, the J end by 2 bases, with 11 bases between. There are 15 residues in the CDR3. The CDR3 DNA is TGCAGTGCTAGAGATAGGAGCGGAACCTACAATGAGCAGTTCTTC. Amino acid sequence: CSARDRSGTYNEQFF.

This clonotype appeared a few times. The rearrangement joins TRBV20-1 to TRBJ2-7; possibly TRBD2 for D (6 bases). This CDR3 has 11 amino acids. The germline V gene encodes CDR1 DFQATT and CDR2 SNEGSKA (reference sequence). The V end was cut by 8 bases, the J end by 3 bases, with 11 bases between. The CDR3 nucleotides are TGCAGTTTCTTGACTAGCTACGAGCAGTACTTC. Its protein is CSFLTSYEQYF.

V and J are TRBV3-1 and TRBJ1-3; D remains unclear. The V end was cut by 1 base, the J end by 0 bases, with 13 bases between. The CDR3 runs to 17 residues. Germline V lookup: CDR1 LGHDT, CDR2 YNNKEL (reference sequence). The CDR3 is CASSQAPPGTSGNTIYF. CDR3 coding DNA: TGTGCCAGCAGCCAAGCCCCGCCAGGAACCTCTGGAAACACCATATATTTT.

The V and J genes are TRBV10-3 and TRBJ1-1; D is uncertain. The germline V gene has CDR1 ENHRY and CDR2 SYGVKD. CDR3 length equals 14 residues. V gave up 3 bases and J gave up 4 bases, with 12 bases separating them. The CDR3 is CAISEMGSATEAFF. The CDR3 DNA reads TGTGCCATCAGTGAAATGGGCAGTGCCACTGAAGCTTTCTTT.

This clonotype showed up just a few times. This sequence joins TRBV2 and TRBJ1-1; no reliable D call. Germline V gives CDR1 SNHLY, CDR2 FYNNEI. This CDR3 is built from 12 residues. Deletions cut 7 bases from V and 4 bases from J, with 10 bases between. The CDR3 is CASTPPTTEAFF. Here the CDR3 DNA reads TGTGCCAGCACACCCCCGACCACTGAAGCTTTCTTT.

The chain has TRBV5-1 and TRBJ1-6; TRBD1 matches 8 bases. J lost 9 bases, V lost 4 bases, and 6 bases had no gene match. Germline CDR1 is SGHRS and CDR2 is YFSETQ. The CDR3 has 14 residues. CDR3 coding DNA: TGCGCCAGCAGCATTGACAGGGGTGGTTCACCCCTCCACTTT. Amino acids: CASSIDRGGSPLHF.

The chain recombines TRBV11-3 with TRBJ2-2; TRBD1 matches 11 bases. Germline V lookup: CDR1 SGHNT, CDR2 YENEEA. This CDR3 comprises 15 residues. The V and J ends lost 3 bases and 5 bases, in that order; junction bases with no gene match: 2. CDR3: CASSLGQGETGELFF. In nucleotides, the CDR3 is TGTGCCAGCAGCTTGGGACAGGGGGAGACCGGGGAGCTGTTTTTT.

This rearrangement joins TRBV5-6 to TRBJ2-5; 9 bases fit TRBD2. The CDR3 loop spans 19 amino acids. Germline assignment: CDR1 SGHDT and CDR2 YYEEEE. After removal of 4 bases from V and 6 bases from J, the junction contained 22 bases not matched to a gene. The CDR3 coding sequence is TGTGCCAGCAGCCCAGGGCCCCAGTTAAGCGGGAGGCCGAGAAAGACCCAGTACTTC. It specifies CASSPGPQLSGRPRKTQYF.

The table lists this clonotype with many counts. A junction boundary mismatches the germline segment, possibly from a read error. This sequence joins TRBV12-3 or TRBV12-4 and TRBJ1-5, with D possibly being TRBD1 (5 bases). This CDR3 region has 13 residues. DNA of the CDR3: TGTGCCAGCAGCTTAGCCCAGGGTCAGCCCCAGCATTTT. Translated, it gives CASSLAQGQPQHF.

This clonotype was found many times. This chain links TRBV20-1 with TRBJ2-2, with 7 bases aligning to TRBD1. Trimming took 6 bases from V and 3 from J; bases not matched to a gene: 7. The CDR3 loop spans 14 amino acids. The germline V gene has CDR1 DFQATT and CDR2 SNEGSKA (reference sequence). The CDR3 sequence is CSAATGTDTGELFF. CDR3 nucleotides: TGCAGTGCGGCTACCGGGACAGACACCGGGGAGCTGTTTTTT.

The table lists this clonotype with a few counts. This chain uses TRBV5-1 with TRBJ2-3; D ambiguous. Germline CDR1 and CDR2: SGHRS and YFSETQ. The CDR3 sequence is 12 residues long. V shed 1 base and J shed 4 bases, with 4 bases lying between them. The CDR3 spells CASSLTPDTQYF. As DNA, the CDR3 is TGCGCCAGCAGCTTGACCCCAGATACGCAGTATTTT.

This clonotype was observed a handful of times. The chain combines TRBV5-1 with TRBJ1-2; D is unresolved. CDR3 length equals 14 residues. V lost 0 bases and J 2 bases, leaving 8 bases between the germline ends. Per germline, CDR1 SGHRS and CDR2 YFSETQ. In DNA form, the CDR3 reads TGCGCCAGCAGCTTGGAGGTCGGAAACTATGGCTACACCTTC. Encoded protein: CASSLEVGNYGYTF.

The chain is built from TRBV27 and TRBJ2-1; 7 bases align to TRBD2. The germline CDR1 and CDR2 sequences are MNHEY and SMNVEV (reference sequence). The CDR3 length is 16 residues. V lost 1 base, J lost 4 bases, and 7 bases stayed unmatched. CDR3 nucleotide sequence: TGTGCCAGCAGTTTATTTGGCGGGAGCAGGTACAATGAGCAGTTCTTC. Its protein is CASSLFGGSRYNEQFF.

This clonotype was detected a few times. This chain connects TRBV20-1 to TRBJ2-3, with TRBD2 matching 8 bases. The V and J ends lost 6 bases and 5 bases, in that order; junction bases with no gene match: 4. The CDR3 has 12 amino acids. Per germline, CDR1 DFQATT and CDR2 SNEGSKA (reference sequence). The CDR3 loop is CSARLALDTQYF. As DNA, the CDR3 is TGCAGTGCACGACTAGCGCTAGATACGCAGTATTTT.

This clonotype appeared a few times. The chain has TRBV29-1 and TRBJ1-4, with TRBD1 matching 9 bases. Germline CDR1 is SQVTM and CDR2 is ANQGSEA. The V and J ends lost 6 bases and 6 bases, in that order; junction bases with no gene match: 11. The length of the CDR3 is 15 residues. In DNA, the CDR3 is TGCAGCGTCCGGGGGAGGACAGGGGAGGATGAAAAACTGTTTTTT. This encodes CSVRGRTGEDEKLFF.

This clonotype was seen a few times. This sequence joins TRBV20-1 and TRBJ2-3; possibly TRBD2 for D (6 bases). There are 13 residues in the CDR3. Trimming removed 5 bases at V and 6 bases at J, with 15 bases between. From germline, CDR1 is DFQATT and CDR2 SNEGSKA (reference sequence). CDR3 sequence: CSAAGTHLDTQYF. In DNA form, the CDR3 reads TGCAGTGCTGCCGGGACTCACCTGGATACGCAGTATTTT.

The V gene is TRBV19, the J gene TRBJ1-1; possible D gene TRBD1, 5 bases. V gave up 7 bases and J gave up 1 base, with 10 bases separating them. From germline, CDR1 is LNHDA and CDR2 SQIVND (reference sequence). The CDR3 is 13 amino acids. The CDR3 sequence: CASTPRGNTEAFF. The CDR3 DNA reads TGTGCCAGTACCCCGAGGGGGAACACTGAAGCTTTCTTT.

V and J are TRBV6-5 and TRBJ1-1; no clear D. Trimming stripped 2 bases from V and 1 base from J, with 11 bases between. CDR3 length equals 15 residues. CDR1 MNHEY and CDR2 SVGAGI come from the germline V gene. CDR3 nucleotide sequence: TGTGCCAGCAGTTACGGGGTTTGGGGGAACACTGAAGCTTTCTTT. This sequence encodes CASSYGVWGNTEAFF.

This clonotype was detected a few times. This chain links TRBV11-2 with TRBJ2-7; no firm D call. This CDR3 contains 17 residues. Germline-derived CDR1 and CDR2 are SGHAT and FQNNGV. Trimming stripped 0 bases from V and 1 base from J, with 16 bases between. This CDR3 is CASSLDGSKGRSYEQYF. Here the CDR3 DNA reads TGTGCCAGCAGCTTAGATGGGTCCAAGGGAAGGTCCTACGAGCAGTACTTC.